This T cell receptor (beta chain) came from a study of cytomegalovirus exposure and HLA in healthy donors. Findings and limits, study-wide: Immune exposure information available was restricted to CMV serostatus. What a later analysis reportedly showed was that an Asian-associated ancestry cluster had fewer N-insertions than the approximately 700-donor mean. For most subjects, TCR beta sequences were reported to predict HLA-A and HLA-B alleles with accuracy.

As regards this clone: Antigen unknown.

The PCR had 60 Vbeta and 13 Jbeta primers. Only in-frame clones appear in the TCRdb table, and some are missing; sequencing was by immunoSEQ multiplex PCR. The sample lists under 150,000 clones; 55% to 75% were seen once. Germline lookup yields CDR1 MGHRA and CDR2 YSYEKL. CDR3 length: 14 residues. The V and J ends lost 1 base and 2 bases, in that order; junction bases with no gene match: 1. The receptor was derived from a human donor in good health. The sample taken for sequencing was PBMCs. The chain couples TRBV4-1 to TRBJ2-5; TRBD1 matches 7 bases. Here the CDR3 DNA reads TGCGCCAGCAGCCAAGTGGGACAGCAAGAGACCCAGTACTTC. Its translation: CASSQVGQQETQYF.